The text below deals with one T cell receptor beta chain. Participant-reported clinical history was the basis for cohort assignment. The data stem from a study of blood T cell repertoires in COVID-19. Per the original methods: Counts of nucleated cells, estimated from reference gene primer amplification, were obtained. TCRdb's table, derived via immunoSEQ multiplex PCR, lists solely in-frame clones and lacks some. V, J and clone size reflect that table, while D and trimming were determined from the DNA. The sample contains 220,000 or so clones, 90% of which appear only once. The V and J ends lost 7 bases and 1 base, in that order; junction bases with no gene match: 2. Germline CDR1 reads MRHNA; CDR2 reads SNTAGT. The CDR3 spans 14 residues.

Specimen: PBMCs or T cells enriched from blood (not recorded which). The TCR originated in a man younger than 45 who had been exposed to COVID-19. V is TRBV6-4 and J is TRBJ1-1; 11 bases fit TRBD1. CDR3 DNA: TGTGCCAGCAATGGGACAGGGGGGAACACTGAAGCTTTCTTT. Amino acid sequence: CASNGTGGNTEAFF.